Presented here are 18 T cell receptor beta chains from one specimen sequenced in a study of blood T cell repertoires in COVID-19. Some clones are missing from TCRdb's copy, which holds only in-frame ones; the method was immunoSEQ multiplex PCR. The sample has under 45,000 clones, about 83% seen once; the top ten hold roughly 3.7%. The sequenced sample consisted of peripheral blood. Every receptor here comes from a middle-aged man with COVID-19, enrolled during active disease.

This chain links TRBV27 with TRBJ1-4; 9 bases line up with TRBD1. This CDR3 is built from 14 residues. After removal of 5 bases from V and 6 bases from J, the junction contained 4 bases not matched to a gene. Germline V CDR1 and CDR2: MNHEY, SMNVEV (reference sequence). The DNA of the CDR3 is TGTGCCAGCAGTCTACAGGGGGCTGATGAAAAACTGTTTTTT. It encodes CASSLQGADEKLFF.

CDR3 sequence reads: CASSLSETQYF. CDR3 nucleotide sequence: TGTGCCAGCAGTCTGTCCGAGACCCAGTACTTC. V and J are TRBV3-1 (or the pseudogene TRBV3-2) and TRBJ2-5; D ambiguous. V lost 6 bases to trimming and J lost 5 bases, with 7 bases between them. Germline CDR1 and CDR2: LGHDT and YNNKEL (reference sequence). This CDR3 region has 11 residues.

The chain has TRBV11-3 and TRBJ2-1, with 8 bases lining up with TRBD2. Looked up from germline, CDR1 is SGHNT and CDR2 is YENEEA. V lost 2 bases, J lost 0 bases, and 0 bases stayed unmatched. There are 15 residues in the CDR3. The CDR3 sequence is CASSLRGGSYNEQFF. CDR3 DNA sequence: TGTGCCAGCAGCTTACGGGGGGGCTCCTACAATGAGCAGTTCTTC.

The chain has TRBV4-1 and TRBJ2-5; D is unclear. CDR1 is MGHRA and CDR2 is YSYEKL in the germline V gene. Between the trimmed V and J ends, which lost 0 bases and 5 bases, there was a span of 4 bases. The CDR3 runs to 12 residues. CDR3 in DNA: TGCGCCAGCAGCCAAGAGGAGGAGACCCAGTACTTC. Translated, it gives CASSQEEETQYF.

J is TRBJ2-3 and V is TRBV10-3, with no clear D. The CDR3 contains 12 residues. Germline values: CDR1 ENHRY, CDR2 SYGVKD. The V end lost 3 bases, the J end lost 3 bases, and 4 bases lay between the germline ends. The CDR3 is CAISDPTDTQYF. In DNA, the CDR3 is TGTGCCATCAGTGACCCTACAGATACGCAGTATTTT.

The CDR3 DNA is TGTGCCAGCAGTGGACGCGGGGAGGGTTCTTACAATGAGCAGTTCTTC. This encodes CASSGRGEGSYNEQFF. V and J are TRBV2 and TRBJ2-1, with TRBD2 identical over 7 bases. The V segment lost 4 bases and the J segment 4 bases; nucleotides outside the gene matches: 10. The CDR3 sequence is 16 residues long. Germline loops: CDR1 SNHLY, CDR2 FYNNEI. Full variable domain (missing parts from reference TRBV2 and TRBJ2-1): EPEVTQTPSHQVTQMGQEVILRCVPISNHLYFYWYRQILGQKVEFLVSFYNNEISEKSEIFDDQFSVERPDGSNFTLKIRSTKLEDSAMYFCASSGRGEGSYNEQFFGPGTRLTVL.

This sequence joins TRBV2 and TRBJ2-3; TRBD2 aligns across 10 bases. The CDR3 is 17 amino acids. CDR1 and CDR2 (germline): SNHLY, FYNNEI. V shed 5 bases and J 6 bases; nucleotides not matched to a gene: 14. This CDR3 is CASSLRGLAGVRDTQYF. CDR3 in DNA: TGTGCCAGCAGTCTAAGGGGGCTAGCGGGGGTCAGGGATACGCAGTATTTT.

This rearrangement joins TRBV6-5 to TRBJ2-1; D possibly corresponds to TRBD1 (6 bases). CDR1 and CDR2 from the germline V gene are MNHEY and SVGAGI. The length of the CDR3 is 13 residues. Between the trimmed V and J ends, which lost 6 bases and 9 bases, there was a span of 15 bases. CDR3 amino acids: CASRKATGTEQFF. The CDR3, as DNA: TGTGCCAGCAGAAAGGCGACAGGAACTGAGCAGTTCTTC.

The chain uses TRBV28 and TRBJ2-5; TRBD2 agrees at 8 bases. The CDR3 runs 14 residues. Trimming at V came to 2 bases and at J to 5 bases, leaving 4 bases not matched to a gene. CDR1 is MDHEN, CDR2 SYDVKM, per germline. The CDR3 loop is CASSLAGGMETQYF. The CDR3 bases are TGTGCCAGCAGTTTAGCGGGGGGTATGGAGACCCAGTACTTC.

The rearrangement uses TRBV9 and TRBJ2-1; maybe TRBD2 (8 bases). Germline V CDR1 and CDR2: SGDLS, YYNGEE. There are 17 residues in the CDR3. Trimming shortened V by 2 bases and J by 4 bases, and 19 bases separated the two germline ends. The CDR3: CASSVQGVLAAYNEQFF. For the CDR3, the DNA is TGTGCCAGCAGCGTTCAGGGGGTACTAGCGGCTTACAATGAGCAGTTCTTC.

The chain combines TRBV6-5 with TRBJ2-7; no definite D call. CDR1 MNHEY and CDR2 SVGAGI come from the germline V gene. V lost 7 bases to trimming and J lost 1 base, with 11 bases between them. This CDR3 has 13 residues. The chain's CDR3 is CASTGGFSYEQYF. The CDR3 DNA reads TGTGCCAGCACCGGTGGTTTTTCCTACGAGCAGTACTTC.

The CDR3 spells CASAPGGTGSSGYTF. DNA of the CDR3: TGTGCCAGCGCCCCTGGAGGGACAGGGAGTAGCGGCTACACCTTC. This chain uses TRBV5-6 with TRBJ1-2, with 9 bases identical to TRBD1. V trimming: 7 bases; J trimming: 8 bases; junction bases outside the gene matches: 15. Germline values: CDR1 SGHDT, CDR2 YYEEEE. This CDR3 region has 15 residues.

CDR3 DNA sequence: TGTGCCAGCAGTGACGAGGGCTTCTCTGGAAACACCATATATTTT. Its protein product is CASSDEGFSGNTIYF. The chain employs TRBV2 and TRBJ1-3; D remains ambiguous. V lost 3 bases, J lost 0 bases, and 9 bases lay in between. The germline V gene has CDR1 SNHLY and CDR2 FYNNEI. This CDR3 region has 15 residues. The full variable domain, rest sourced from reference TRBV2 and TRBJ1-3, is EPEVTQTPSHQVTQMGQEVILRCVPISNHLYFYWYRQILGQKVEFLVSFYNNEISEKSEIFDDQFSVERPDGSNFTLKIRSTKLEDSAMYFCASSDEGFSGNTIYFGEGSWLTVV.

This sequence joins TRBV11-2 and TRBJ2-3; 10 bases match TRBD1. This CDR3 has 15 residues. With 4 bases clipped from V and 3 bases from J, the junction kept 4 bases outside the gene matches. Germline CDR1 and CDR2: SGHAT and FQNNGV. The CDR3 spells CASSSDRGRTDTQYF. The CDR3 DNA reads TGTGCCAGCAGCTCCGACAGGGGGCGGACAGATACGCAGTATTTT.

The J gene is TRBJ1-1, the V gene TRBV21-1; the table names TRBD1, a call not compared with the DNA. TRBV21-1 is tagged as a pseudogene. The CDR3 spans 16 residues. CDR3 amino acids: CASRKFPGQSNTEAFF. The CDR3 DNA reads TGTGCCAGCAGGAAATTCCCGGGACAGTCGAACACTGAAGCTTTCTTT.

The chain couples TRBV7-3 to TRBJ2-7; D gene ambiguous. Germline lookup yields CDR1 SGHTA and CDR2 FQGTGA. This CDR3 has 13 residues. The V end lost 5 bases, the J end lost 0 bases, and 8 bases lay between the germline ends. CDR3 nucleotides: TGTGCCAGCAGCCCCGACACCTCCTACGAGCAGTACTTC. Protein sequence: CASSPDTSYEQYF.

The chain has TRBV4-1 and TRBJ2-1; 12 positions agree with TRBD2. This CDR3 contains 18 residues. V was clipped by 3 bases and J by 0 bases; unmatched bases: 6. CDR1 is MGHRA, CDR2 YSYEKL, per germline. The CDR3 DNA sequence: TGCGCCAGCAGCCACGGGCTAGCGGGGGGGATCTCCTACAATGAGCAGTTCTTC. Protein: CASSHGLAGGISYNEQFF.

The chain joins TRBV18 to TRBJ2-1; 13 nucleotides agree with TRBD2. In germline, CDR1 is KGHSH, CDR2 LQKENI. The CDR3 contains 17 residues. V trimming: 0 bases; J trimming: 9 bases; junction bases outside the gene matches: 8. This CDR3 is CASSPPTTSGGAFEQFF. The CDR3 nucleotides are TGTGCCAGCTCACCACCAACTACTAGCGGGGGGGCCTTTGAGCAGTTCTTC. The whole variable domain, remainder taken from reference TRBV18 and TRBJ2-1, is NAGVMQNPRHLVRRRGQEARLRCSPMKGHSHVYWYRQLPEEGLKFMVYLQKENIIDESGMPKERFSAEFPKEGPSILRIQQVVRGDSAAYFCASSPPTTSGGAFEQFFGPGTRLTVL.